These 13 T cell receptor beta chains share one sample of origin, sequenced in a study of blood T cells in healthy people across ages. Together with a sample-barcoded 5' primer, a J-beta primer mix was included in a second PCR lasting roughly 7 to 11 cycles. TCRdb re-called the 5' RACE reads with MiXCR, one entry per CDR3 protein. The data show 790,000 or so distinct CDR3 sequences, about 45% seen once. The specimen was blood. The receptors were gathered from a man older than 75 in good health.

V gene TRBV11-2 combines with J gene TRBJ2-3; possible D gene TRBD2, 6 bases. The CDR3 length is 16 residues. Germline values: CDR1 SGHAT, CDR2 FQNNGV. The ends were cut back, 1 base at V and 1 base at J, with 12 bases in the middle. The CDR3 reads CASSLGRGSGTDTQYF. The CDR3 nucleotides are TGTGCCAGCAGCTTAGGACGGGGGTCAGGCACAGATACGCAGTATTTT.

This clonotype was counted at least ten times. The chain recombines TRBV20-1 with TRBJ2-7; the match to TRBD2 covers 9 bases. The CDR3 covers 13 residues. V shed 6 bases, J shed 1 base, and the junction held 4 bases outside the gene matches. Germline assignment: CDR1 DFQATT and CDR2 SNEGSKA (reference sequence). CDR3 sequence: CSAALAGSYEQYF. The CDR3 region has the DNA TGCAGTGCCGCCCTAGCGGGATCCTACGAGCAGTACTTC.

This chain connects TRBV30 to TRBJ2-2; 8 bases map to TRBD1. After removal of 2 bases from V and 3 bases from J, the junction contained 2 bases not matched to a gene. The length of the CDR3 is 14 residues. Germline assignment: CDR1 GTSNPN and CDR2 SVGIG (reference sequence). The CDR3 DNA follows: TGTGCCTGGAGTCAGGGGGCCCACACCGGGGAGCTGTTTTTT. It specifies CAWSQGAHTGELFF. The variable domain in full, with the rest retrieved from reference TRBV30 and TRBJ2-2, is SQTIHQWPATLVQPVGSPLSLECTVEGTSNPNLYWYRQAAGRGLQLLFYSVGIGQISSEVPQNLSASRPQDRQFILSSKKLLLSDSGFYLCAWSQGAHTGELFFGEGSRLTVL.

The V gene is TRBV12-3 or TRBV12-4, the J gene TRBJ1-1; tentatively, D is TRBD1 (5 bases). The CDR3 has 15 amino acids. V gave up 1 base and J gave up 5 bases, with 14 bases separating them. The chain's CDR3 is CASSLGDQGRTEAFF. The CDR3 DNA sequence: TGTGCCAGCAGTTTAGGGGATCAGGGAAGAACTGAAGCTTTCTTT.

This clonotype was observed a few times. The V and J genes are TRBV2 and TRBJ2-1, with D possibly TRBD1 on 6 matching bases. Germline CDR1 and CDR2: SNHLY and FYNNEI. The CDR3 consists of 12 residues. Trimming shortened V by 8 bases and J by 7 bases, and 12 bases separated the two germline ends. CDR3 in DNA: TGTGCCAGCGCGGACACAGGGAATGAGCAGTTCTTC. This sequence encodes CASADTGNEQFF.

This chain uses TRBV4-3 with TRBJ1-4; D is possibly TRBD1 (5 bases). Trimming took off 0 bases at V and 7 bases at J, with 12 bases between the two ends. The CDR3 is made up of 15 amino acids. The germline V gene has CDR1 LGHNA and CDR2 YSLEER. The CDR3 region is CASSQDTGPTEKLFF. The DNA of the CDR3 is TGCGCCAGCAGCCAAGATACAGGACCTACTGAAAAACTGTTTTTT.

The chain uses TRBV4-2 and TRBJ2-4; TRBD2 matches 13 bases. CDR1 LGHNA and CDR2 YNFKEQ come from the germline V gene. After removal of 5 bases from V and 0 bases from J, the junction contained 7 bases not matched to a gene. The CDR3 is 18 residues long. Written as DNA, the CDR3 is TGTGCCAGCAGCGCTGGGACTAGCGGGGTTCTAGCCAAAAACATTCAGTACTTC. Translated, it gives CASSAGTSGVLAKNIQYF.

As concerns this clonotype: Since a much larger clone is just one base distant, this may be a read error. The rearrangement uses TRBV7-2 and TRBJ2-7; the D gene is possibly TRBD2 (6 bases). This CDR3 has 15 amino acids. In germline, CDR1 is SGHTA, CDR2 FQGNSA. CDR3 in DNA: TGTGCCAACAGCCAACGAGGGACTGGGCTGGGTGAGCAGTACTTC. Protein: CANSQRGTGLGEQYF.

This chain links TRBV7-2 with TRBJ2-7; 10 nucleotides align to TRBD2. This CDR3 is 19 amino acids long. V lost 5 bases and J lost 4; bases outside the gene matches: 20. Germline V gene sequence: CDR1 SGHTA, CDR2 FQGNSA. The CDR3 sequence: CASSLTKTSGSPRQYEQYF. CDR3 sequence (DNA): TGTGCCAGCAGCCTAACCAAGACTAGCGGGTCTCCCCGGCAGTACGAGCAGTACTTC.

This chain's CDR3 is CASSQAGTSGGGEQYF. CDR3 bases: TGTGCCAGCAGCCAAGCTGGGACTAGCGGAGGTGGGGAGCAGTACTTC. The J gene is TRBJ2-7, the V gene TRBV14, with 11 bases fitting TRBD2. From germline, CDR1 is SGHDN and CDR2 FVKESK. The ends lost 1 base at V and 7 bases at J; junction bases unmatched: 9. This CDR3 contains 16 residues.

Many counts were recorded for this clonotype. The chain recombines TRBV20-1 with TRBJ2-1; 9 bases line up with TRBD2. Germline V CDR1 and CDR2: DFQATT, SNEGSKA (reference sequence). V was pared by 6 bases and J by 8 bases, with 11 bases of the junction left unmatched. There are 14 residues in the CDR3. The CDR3 DNA follows: TGCAGTGCCCGCACGGGGCGCGGGAGGGATGAGCAGTTCTTC. Its translation is CSARTGRGRDEQFF.

This clonotype showed up just a few times. This chain connects TRBV4-3 to TRBJ2-1; D ambiguous. The CDR3 length is 13 residues. Germline loops: CDR1 LGHNA, CDR2 YSLEER. Trimming shortened V by 0 bases and J by 9 bases, and 9 bases separated the two germline ends. The CDR3 region is CASSQDYSGEQFF. CDR3 nucleotide sequence: TGCGCCAGCAGCCAAGATTACTCGGGTGAGCAGTTCTTC.

A single count supports this clonotype. The CDR3 sequence is CSARDGAGSETQYF. The CDR3, as DNA: TGCAGTGCTAGAGATGGAGCGGGATCGGAGACCCAGTACTTC. The chain combines TRBV20-1 with TRBJ2-5, with 7 positions matching TRBD2. The CDR3 consists of 14 residues. Germline V lookup: CDR1 DFQATT, CDR2 SNEGSKA (reference sequence). Trimming removed 0 bases from V and 5 bases from J; junction bases left unmatched: 6.